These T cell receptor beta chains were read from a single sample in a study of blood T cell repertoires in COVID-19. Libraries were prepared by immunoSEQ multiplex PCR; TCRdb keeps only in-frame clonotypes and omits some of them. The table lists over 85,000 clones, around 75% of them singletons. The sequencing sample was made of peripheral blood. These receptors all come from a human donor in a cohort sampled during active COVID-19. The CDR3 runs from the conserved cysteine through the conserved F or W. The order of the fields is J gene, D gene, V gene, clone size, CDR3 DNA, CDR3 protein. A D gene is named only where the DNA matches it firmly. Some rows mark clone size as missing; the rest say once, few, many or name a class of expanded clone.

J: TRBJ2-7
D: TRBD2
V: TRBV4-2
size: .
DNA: TGTGCCAGCAGCCAAGATAGGCCTAGCGGCGAGCAGTACTTC
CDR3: CASSQDRPSGEQYF

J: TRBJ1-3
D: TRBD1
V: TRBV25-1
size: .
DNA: TGTGCCAGCAGTGACTCTGGGACAGGGGGAAACACCATATATTTT
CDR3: CASSDSGTGGNTIYF

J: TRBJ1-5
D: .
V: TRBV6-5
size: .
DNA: TGTGCCAGCACCATGACCTTTCAGGGTCAGCCCCAGCATTTT
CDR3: CASTMTFQGQPQHF

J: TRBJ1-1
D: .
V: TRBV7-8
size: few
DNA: TGTGCCAGCAGCCAACAATTGACAGCTGAAGCTTTCTTT
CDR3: CASSQQLTAEAFF

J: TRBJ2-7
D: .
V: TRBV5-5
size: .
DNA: TGTGCCAGCAGCCTTCGGGAAGGGTACGAGCAGTACTTC
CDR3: CASSLREGYEQYF

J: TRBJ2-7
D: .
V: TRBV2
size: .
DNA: TGTGCCAGCAGCCCCATTGGGGGGAAATACGAGCAGTACTTC
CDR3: CASSPIGGKYEQYF

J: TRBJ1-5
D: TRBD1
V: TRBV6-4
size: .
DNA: TGTGCCAGCAGTGCGACAGGGTGCCATCAGCCCCAGCATTTT
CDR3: CASSATGCHQPQHF

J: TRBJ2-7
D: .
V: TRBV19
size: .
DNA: TGTGCCAGTAGTATGCGGCGGGGCTACGAGCAGTACTTC
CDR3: CASSMRRGYEQYF

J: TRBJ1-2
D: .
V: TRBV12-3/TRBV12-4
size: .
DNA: TGTGCCAGCAGAAAACAGGGAATTAATGGCTACACCTTC
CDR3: CASRKQGINGYTF

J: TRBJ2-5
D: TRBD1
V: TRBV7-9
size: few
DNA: TGTGCCAGCAGCTCGGACAGGGGCGCGGGGACCCAGTACTTC
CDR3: CASSSDRGAGTQYF

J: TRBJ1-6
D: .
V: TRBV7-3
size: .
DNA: TGTGCCAGCAGCACCGGACAGACTTCACCCCTCCACTTT
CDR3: CASSTGQTSPLHF

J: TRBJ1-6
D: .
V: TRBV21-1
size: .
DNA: TGTGCCAGCAGCAAAGGGGCGCGACGGGGTGGGTATAATTCACCCCTCCACTTT
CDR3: CASSKGARRGGYNSPLHF

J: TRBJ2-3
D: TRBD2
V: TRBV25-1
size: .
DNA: TGTGCCAGCAGTGGTCAAATAGCGGGACTGACAGATACGCAGTATTTT
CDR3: CASSGQIAGLTDTQYF

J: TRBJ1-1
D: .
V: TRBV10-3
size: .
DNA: TGTGCCATCAGTGCAGTGAACACTGAAGCTTTCTTT
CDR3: CAISAVNTEAFF

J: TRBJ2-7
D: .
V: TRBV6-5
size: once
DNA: TGTGCCAGCAGTTACTCGCTGCGTTACGAGCAGTACTTC
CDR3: CASSYSLRYEQYF

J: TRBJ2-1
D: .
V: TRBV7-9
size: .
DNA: TGTGCCAGCAGCCGTAGCGCAGCTTACAATGAGCAGTTCTTC
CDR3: CASSRSAAYNEQFF

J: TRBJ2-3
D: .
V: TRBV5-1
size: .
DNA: TGCGCCAGCAGCCTATCGACCTACGGGGATACGCAGTATTTT
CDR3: CASSLSTYGDTQYF

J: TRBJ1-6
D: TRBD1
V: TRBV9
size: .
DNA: TGTGCCAGCAGTGGAACCGGGACAGGCAGTTCACCCCTCCACTTT
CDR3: CASSGTGTGSSPLHF

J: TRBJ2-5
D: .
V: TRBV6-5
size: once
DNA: TGTGCCAGCAGTAAACCGGGACAACAAGAGACCCAGTACTTC
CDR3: CASSKPGQQETQYF

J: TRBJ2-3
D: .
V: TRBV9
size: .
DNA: TGTGCCAGCAGCGTAGGTTGGGGGCCTAGCACAGATACGCAGTATTTT
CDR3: CASSVGWGPSTDTQYF

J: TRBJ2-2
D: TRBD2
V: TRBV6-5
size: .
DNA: TGTGCCAGCCTAGCGGGCAGCACCGGGGAGCTGTTTTTT
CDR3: CASLAGSTGELFF

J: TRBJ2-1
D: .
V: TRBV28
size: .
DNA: TGTGCCAGCAGTCTACTACCCAATCAGCAGTTCTTC
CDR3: CASSLLPNQQFF

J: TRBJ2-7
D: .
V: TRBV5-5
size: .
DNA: TGTGCCAGCAGCTATACGCGGGGACGATCCGTCTACGAGCAGTACTTC
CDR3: CASSYTRGRSVYEQYF

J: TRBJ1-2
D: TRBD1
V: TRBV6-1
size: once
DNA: TGTGCCAGCAGTGAACTCAAACAGGGGGCGAACTATGGCTACACCTTC
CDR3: CASSELKQGANYGYTF

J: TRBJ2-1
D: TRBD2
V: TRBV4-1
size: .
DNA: TGCGCCAGCAGAGCGGGGCTAGCGGGGAACAATGAGCAGTTCTTC
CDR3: CASRAGLAGNNEQFF

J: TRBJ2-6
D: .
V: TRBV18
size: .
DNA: TGTGCCAGCAAACAGGGAGCTGGGGCCAACGTCCTGACTTTC
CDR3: CASKQGAGANVLTF

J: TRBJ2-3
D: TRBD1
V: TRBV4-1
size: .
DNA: TGCGCCAGCAGCCAAAGATCTGGAGCAGGGGGAGTCACAGATACGCAGTATTTT
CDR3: CASSQRSGAGGVTDTQYF

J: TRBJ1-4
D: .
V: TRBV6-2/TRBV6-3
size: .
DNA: TGTGCCAGCAGTAAGCGTTCCGGTGAAAAACTGTTTTTT
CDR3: CASSKRSGEKLFF

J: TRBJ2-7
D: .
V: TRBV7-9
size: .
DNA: TGTGCCAGCAGCTCCCCGGTGTGGACAACTCCTTACGAGCAGTACTTC
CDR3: CASSSPVWTTPYEQYF

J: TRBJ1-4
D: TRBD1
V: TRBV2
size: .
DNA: TGTGCCAGCAGTTCCGGGACAGGCGGGGAAAAACTGTTTTTT
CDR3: CASSSGTGGEKLFF

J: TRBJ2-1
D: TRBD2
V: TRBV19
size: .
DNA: TGTGCCAGTAGGTCCGGGGCTAGCGGGAGTGAGCAGTTCTTC
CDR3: CASRSGASGSEQFF

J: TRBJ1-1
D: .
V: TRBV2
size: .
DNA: TGTGCCAGCATCGGGATTTTGGTGAACACTGAAGCTTTCTTT
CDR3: CASIGILVNTEAFF

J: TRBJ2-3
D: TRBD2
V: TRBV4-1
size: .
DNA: TGCGCCAGCAGCCAAGATTGGGGGGGACCCAGTTCGGGCATGATTATCACAGATACGCAGTATTTT
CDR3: CASSQDWGGPSSGMIITDTQYF

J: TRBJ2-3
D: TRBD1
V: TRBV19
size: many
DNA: TGTGCCAGTAGTCCCCGACAGGGTGAGGAGTATTTT
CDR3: CASSPRQGEEYF

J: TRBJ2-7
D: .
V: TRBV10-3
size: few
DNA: TGTGCCATCAAAACTAGCCCGAGCTCCTACGAGCAGTACTTC
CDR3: CAIKTSPSSYEQYF

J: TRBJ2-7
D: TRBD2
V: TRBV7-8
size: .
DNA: TGTGCCAGCAGACTTCTAGCGGGGATCAACGAGCAGTACTTC
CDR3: CASRLLAGINEQYF

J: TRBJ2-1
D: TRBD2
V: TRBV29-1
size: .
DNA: TGCAGCGTCGCGACTAGCGGGGGAGGTTACAATGAGCAGTTCTTC
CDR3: CSVATSGGGYNEQFF

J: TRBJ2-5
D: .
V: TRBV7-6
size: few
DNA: TGTGCCAGCAGCTTAGGGCCCCGCGGAGAGCAAGAGACCCAGTACTTC
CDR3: CASSLGPRGEQETQYF

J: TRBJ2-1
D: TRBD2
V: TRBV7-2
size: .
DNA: TGTGCCAGCAGCTTAAGCGGGAGAGGGGACAATGAGCAGTTCTTC
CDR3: CASSLSGRGDNEQFF

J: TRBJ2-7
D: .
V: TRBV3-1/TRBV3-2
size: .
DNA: TGTGCCAGCAGCCAGATGGACTACCCCGGCTCCTACGAGCAGTACTTC
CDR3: CASSQMDYPGSYEQYF

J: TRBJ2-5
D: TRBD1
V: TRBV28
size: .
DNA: TGTGCCAGCAGTTTAATGGACAGGGAACACTTC
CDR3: CASSLMDREHF

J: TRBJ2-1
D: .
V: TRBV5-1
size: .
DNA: TGCGCCAGCAGCTTGAGAGGTAGGGGCCGGGATGAGCAGTTCTTC
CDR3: CASSLRGRGRDEQFF

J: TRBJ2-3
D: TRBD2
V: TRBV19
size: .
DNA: TGTGCCAGTAGTATCCCCAAGACTAGCGGGCCAGATACGCAGTATTTT
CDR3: CASSIPKTSGPDTQYF

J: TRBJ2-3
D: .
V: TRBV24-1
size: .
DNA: TGTGCCACCGGGAATAGCGGCACAGATACGCAGTATTTT
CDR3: CATGNSGTDTQYF

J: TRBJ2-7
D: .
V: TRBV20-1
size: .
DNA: TGCAGTGCTAGAGGAGGCTACGAGCAGTACTTC
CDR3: CSARGGYEQYF

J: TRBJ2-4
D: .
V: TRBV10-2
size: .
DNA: TGCGCCAGCAGTGAGGAATTTACAACGGCCAAAAACATTCAGTACTTC
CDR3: CASSEEFTTAKNIQYF

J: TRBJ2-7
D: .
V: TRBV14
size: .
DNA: TGTGCCAGCAGCCAAGATGTTTACTACGAGCAGTACTTC
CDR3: CASSQDVYYEQYF

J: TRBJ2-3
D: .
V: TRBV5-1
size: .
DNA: TGCGCCAGCAGCCCGGAGAGGGCCCAAGATACGCAGTATTTT
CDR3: CASSPERAQDTQYF

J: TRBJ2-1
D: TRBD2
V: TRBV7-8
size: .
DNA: TGTGCCAGCAGCTCGACTAGCGGGAGGGCAAATGAGCAGTTCTTC
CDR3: CASSSTSGRANEQFF